The 18 T cell receptor beta chains presented below share a single source sample, sequenced in a study of T cells after somatic rescue of genetic block (dated by TCRdb to 2019 to 2021). Receptors were amplified or captured by the immunoSEQ multiplex PCR assay. TCRdb took over this immuneACCESS table, retaining in-frame rearrangements with V and J assigned. Such tables are incomplete; in checked studies, under half of the missing clones stem from an unresolved V gene, and the remainder is unexplained. The sample table records tens of thousands of clones; more than 80% of these occur just once. The top ten clonotypes cover 1.6% of the sample. Sequenced material: peripheral blood mononuclear cells (PBMCs). The source is a woman in her late teens or twenties.

This clone was seen only once. The chain uses TRBV19 and TRBJ2-3; no clear D. The CDR3 has 15 amino acids. Trimming removed 6 bases at V and 2 bases at J, with 15 bases between. Germline CDR1 reads LNHDA; CDR2 reads SQIVND (reference sequence). CDR3 sequence (DNA): TGTGCCAGTAGGAGAGCGAACTCCGACACAGATACGCAGTATTTT. It specifies CASRRANSDTDTQYF.

The chain combines TRBV4-3 with TRBJ2-3; the D is unclear. V was clipped by 0 bases and J by 0 bases, with 10 bases between them. Germline CDR1 LGHNA, CDR2 YSLEER. The CDR3 spans 16 residues. This CDR3 reads CASSQDLRHSTDTQYF. Written as DNA, the CDR3 is TGCGCCAGCAGCCAAGATTTGAGGCACAGCACAGATACGCAGTATTTT.

The V and J genes are TRBV7-9 and TRBJ1-4; D unresolved. The CDR3 loop spans 14 amino acids. Trimming took off 3 bases at V and 6 bases at J, with 11 bases between the two ends. CDR1 and CDR2 from the germline V gene are SEHNR and FQNEAQ (reference sequence). The CDR3 sequence is CASSFSRRDEKLFF. The CDR3 DNA reads as TGTGCCAGCAGCTTCTCCAGGCGGGATGAAAAACTGTTTTTT.

The gene calls are TRBV2 and TRBJ2-3; D gene uncertain. Between the trimmed V and J ends, which lost 5 bases and 4 bases, there was a span of 13 bases. CDR3 length: 14 amino acids. Germline V CDR1 and CDR2: SNHLY, FYNNEI. The CDR3 nucleotides are TGTGCCAGCAGTCCCCGAGGACCGGCAGATACGCAGTATTTT. It codes for CASSPRGPADTQYF.

The genes are TRBV15 and TRBJ2-3, with 11 bases fitting TRBD2. Trimming cost V 2 bases and J 4 bases; bases outside gene matches: 5. The CDR3 spans 16 residues. The germline gives CDR1 LNHNV, CDR2 YYDKDF (reference sequence). The CDR3 DNA is TGTGCCACCAGCAGATCTCTAGCGGGAGGCTCAGATACGCAGTATTTT. Amino acids: CATSRSLAGGSDTQYF.

The J gene is TRBJ1-1, the V gene TRBV5-1, with D unresolved. V lost 0 bases and J lost 1, with 13 bases in between. CDR1 SGHRS and CDR2 YFSETQ come from the germline V gene. CDR3 size: 16 residues. CDR3 nucleotide sequence: TGCGCCAGCAGCTTGGGGCCAACCAACAAGAACACTGAAGCTTTCTTT. As protein: CASSLGPTNKNTEAFF. Drawing the rest from reference TRBV5-1 and TRBJ1-1, the complete variable domain is KAGVTQTPRYLIKTRGQQVTLSCSPISGHRSVSWYQQTPGQGLQFLFEYFSETQRNKGNFPGRFSGRQFSNSRSEMNVSTLELGDSALYLCASSLGPTNKNTEAFFGQGTRLTVV.

The chain is built from TRBV9 and TRBJ2-7; TRBD2 matches at 11 bases. The CDR3 runs 15 residues. V was clipped by 4 bases and J by 6 bases; unmatched bases: 9. The germline V gene encodes CDR1 SGDLS and CDR2 YYNGEE. CDR3 bases: TGTGCCAGCAGCTTCTATAGCGGGAGGGCCCTCGAGCAGTACTTC. Translating gives CASSFYSGRALEQYF.

The rearrangement joins TRBV10-3 to TRBJ2-7, with 11 nucleotides matching TRBD2. CDR3 size: 13 residues. CDR1 ENHRY and CDR2 SYGVKD come from the germline V gene. The V segment lost 7 bases and the J segment 4 bases; nucleotides outside the gene matches: 3. CDR3 sequence: CAITGTSGYEQYF. The CDR3 region has the DNA TGTGCCATCACGGGGACTAGCGGTTACGAGCAGTACTTC.

The chain recombines TRBV9 with TRBJ1-3; 11 positions match TRBD1. The V segment lost 3 bases and the J segment 0 bases; nucleotides outside the gene matches: 5. Germline lookup yields CDR1 SGDLS and CDR2 YYNGEE. This CDR3 comprises 17 residues. DNA for the CDR3: TGTGCCAGCAGCGGATATGGGACAGGGGGCTCTGGAAACACCATATATTTT. This gives the protein CASSGYGTGGSGNTIYF.

This chain connects TRBV15 to TRBJ2-7; TRBD2 might be the D (6 bases). The CDR3 length is 17 residues. The germline V gene encodes CDR1 LNHNV and CDR2 YYDKDF (reference sequence). The V end was cut by 1 base, the J end by 0 bases, with 16 bases between. The CDR3: CATSRVGSSGVSYEQYF. The CDR3 coding sequence is TGTGCCACCAGCAGAGTTGGTAGTAGCGGAGTCTCCTACGAGCAGTACTTC.

V is TRBV28 and J is TRBJ2-2; TRBD1 is a possible D gene (5 bases). The length of the CDR3 is 12 residues. CDR1 is MDHEN and CDR2 is SYDVKM in the germline V gene. Trimming cost V 5 bases and J 6 bases, with 7 bases left between them. CDR3 in amino acids: CASSVTAGELFF. CDR3 bases: TGTGCCAGCAGTGTGACAGCCGGGGAGCTGTTTTTT. Looking up the rest from reference TRBV28 and TRBJ2-2 gives the full variable domain: DVKVTQSSRYLVKRTGEKVFLECVQDMDHENMFWYRQDPGLGLRLIYFSYDVKMKEKGDIPEGYSVSREKKERFSLILESASTNQTSMYLCASSVTAGELFFGEGSRLTVL.

This chain uses TRBV6-5 with TRBJ1-5; D gene uncertain. Germline CDR1 is MNHEY and CDR2 is SVGAGI. V was clipped by 6 bases and J by 2 bases, with 11 bases between them. The CDR3 totals 14 residues. CDR3 nucleotide sequence: TGTGCCAGCAGCCCCCCCGGGGGCAATCAGCCCCAGCATTTT. Translated, it gives CASSPPGGNQPQHF.

The rearrangement uses TRBV14 and TRBJ1-4; D is unclear. Germline-derived CDR1 and CDR2 are SGHDN and FVKESK. This CDR3 has 18 residues. The V and J ends lost 2 bases and 3 bases respectively, with 19 bases between them. For the CDR3, the DNA is TGTGCCAGCAGCCAATGGAAAAACATGGGGTGGTCTAATGAAAAACTGTTTTTT. Translating it yields CASSQWKNMGWSNEKLFF.

The rearrangement links TRBV4-1 to TRBJ1-2; D is undetermined. Trimming took 4 bases from V and 4 from J, leaving 13 bases between them. The CDR3 runs 14 residues. The V gene's germline CDR1 is MGHRA and CDR2 YSYEKL. In nucleotides, the CDR3 is TGCGCCAGCAGCCCCGTTATGGGCTCCTATGGCTACACCTTC. This encodes CASSPVMGSYGYTF.

The chain combines TRBV19 with TRBJ1-2; maybe TRBD1 (6 bases). CDR1 is LNHDA and CDR2 is SQIVND in the germline V gene (reference sequence). Trimming took off 4 bases at V and 1 base at J, with 10 bases between the two ends. The CDR3 has 14 amino acids. The CDR3 coding sequence is TGTGCCAGTAGTAGTACAGGGTTTAACTATGGCTACACCTTC. This gives the protein CASSSTGFNYGYTF.

The chain employs TRBV27 and TRBJ2-7, with a possible D match to TRBD1 (5 bases). This CDR3 has 16 amino acids. CDR1 is MNHEY and CDR2 is SMNVEV in the germline V gene (reference sequence). V lost 3 bases to trimming and J lost 0 bases, with 15 bases between them. The CDR3 DNA sequence: TGTGCCAGCAGTTTTAAGGGGCCCCTTGGCTCCTACGAGCAGTACTTC. This encodes CASSFKGPLGSYEQYF.

The rearrangement links TRBV13 to TRBJ2-7; D gene ambiguous. This CDR3 comprises 13 residues. Trimming pared 4 bases from V and 2 bases from J, leaving 9 bases between. Germline loops: CDR1 PRHDT, CDR2 FYEKMQ (reference sequence). CDR3 sequence: CASSSRTPYEQYF. The DNA of the CDR3 is TGTGCCAGCAGCTCGAGGACCCCCTACGAGCAGTACTTC. The whole variable domain, remainder taken from reference TRBV13 and TRBJ2-7, is AAGVIQSPRHLIKEKRETATLKCYPIPRHDTVYWYQQGPGQDPQFLISFYEKMQSDKGSIPDRFSAQQFSDYHSELNMSSLELGDSALYFCASSSRTPYEQYFGPGTRLTVT.

This rearrangement joins TRBV7-8 to TRBJ1-2; D unresolved. CDR1 and CDR2 (germline): SGHVS, FQNEAQ. V lost 1 base and J lost 0, with 12 bases in between. This CDR3 is built from 16 residues. DNA of the CDR3: TGTGCCAGCAGCTTAGTGCCGGGCAATCCTAACTATGGCTACACCTTC. Residues: CASSLVPGNPNYGYTF.